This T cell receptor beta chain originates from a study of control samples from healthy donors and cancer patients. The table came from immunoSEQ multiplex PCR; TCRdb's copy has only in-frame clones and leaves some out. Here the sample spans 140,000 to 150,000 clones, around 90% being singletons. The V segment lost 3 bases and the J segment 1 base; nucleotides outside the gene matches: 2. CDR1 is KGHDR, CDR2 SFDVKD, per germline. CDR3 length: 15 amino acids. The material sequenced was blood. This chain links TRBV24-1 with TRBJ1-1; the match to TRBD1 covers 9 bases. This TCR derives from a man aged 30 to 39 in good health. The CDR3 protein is CATSDTDRGNTEAFF. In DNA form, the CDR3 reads TGTGCCACCAGTGATACGGACAGGGGGAACACTGAAGCTTTCTTT.